The TCR beta chain described here comes from a study of cytomegalovirus exposure and HLA in healthy donors. In the PCR, 60 Vbeta and 13 Jbeta primers were used. The protocol was immunoSEQ multiplex PCR, while the TCRdb copy is restricted to in-frame clones and leaves out a portion. The clone table shows 70,000 or so clones, with the ten largest holding roughly 2.4%. Comment on this clone: Its antigen remains unknown.

Study-wide points: Previous analysis showed most TCR beta V segments were productive about 90% or about 30% of the time. When a later analysis was performed, an Asian-associated ancestry cluster reportedly had fewer N-insertions than the roughly 730-donor mean.

The material sequenced was PBMCs. The origin of this receptor is a female donor in good health and CMV-seropositive.

CDR3 protein: CASSHLGGAGTSYNEQFF. For the CDR3, the DNA is TGTGCCAGCAGCCACCTTGGAGGGGCGGGGACTTCCTACAATGAGCAGTTCTTC. The J gene is TRBJ2-1, the V gene TRBV7-9; tentatively, D is TRBD2 (6 bases). With 5 bases removed from V and 1 base from J, the gap between germline ends came to 21 bases. The CDR3 covers 18 residues. Germline CDR1 reads SEHNR; CDR2 reads FQNEAQ (reference sequence).